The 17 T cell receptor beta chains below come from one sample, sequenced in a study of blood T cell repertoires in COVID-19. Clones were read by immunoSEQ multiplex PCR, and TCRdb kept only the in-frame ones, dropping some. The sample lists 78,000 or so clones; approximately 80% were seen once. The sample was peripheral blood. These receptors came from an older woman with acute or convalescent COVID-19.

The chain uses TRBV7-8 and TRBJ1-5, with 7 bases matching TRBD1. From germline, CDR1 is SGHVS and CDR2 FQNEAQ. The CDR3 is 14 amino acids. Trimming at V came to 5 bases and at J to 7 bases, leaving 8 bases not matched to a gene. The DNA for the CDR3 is TGTGCCAGCAGCCAGCAAGACAGGGTCCAGCCCCAGCATTTT. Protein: CASSQQDRVQPQHF.

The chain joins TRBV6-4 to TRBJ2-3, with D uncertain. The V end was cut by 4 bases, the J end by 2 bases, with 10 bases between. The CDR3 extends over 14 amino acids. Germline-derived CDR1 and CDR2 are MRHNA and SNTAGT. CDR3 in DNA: TGTGCCAGCAGTGTCGGCGGCTACACAGATACGCAGTATTTT. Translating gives CASSVGGYTDTQYF.

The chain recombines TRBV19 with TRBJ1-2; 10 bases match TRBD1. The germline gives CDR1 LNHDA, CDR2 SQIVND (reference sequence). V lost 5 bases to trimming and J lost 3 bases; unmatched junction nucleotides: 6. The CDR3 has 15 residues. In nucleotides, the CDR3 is TGTGCCAGTAGTTCCCCGACAGGGGGCTACTATGGCTACACCTTC. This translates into CASSSPTGGYYGYTF. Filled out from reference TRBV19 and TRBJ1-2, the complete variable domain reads DGGITQSPKYLFRKEGQNVTLSCEQNLNHDAMYWYRQDPGQGLRLIYYSQIVNDFQKGDIAEGYSVSREKKESFPLTVTSAQKNPTAFYLCASSSPTGGYYGYTFGSGTRLTVV.

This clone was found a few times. As DNA, the CDR3 is TGTGCCAGCAGTTCTGGGAGACTGACTAATGAAAAACTGTTTTTT. This encodes CASSSGRLTNEKLFF. The V call is TRBV6-5, the J call TRBJ1-4, with D hard to call. The CDR3 is 15 residues long. Germline V CDR1 and CDR2: MNHEY, SVGAGI. V was trimmed by 4 bases and J by 2 bases, leaving 11 bases between them.

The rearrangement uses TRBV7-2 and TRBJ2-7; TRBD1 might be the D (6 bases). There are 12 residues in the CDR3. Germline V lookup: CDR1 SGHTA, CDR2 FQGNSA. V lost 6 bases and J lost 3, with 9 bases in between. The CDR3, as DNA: TGTGCCAGCAGACAGGGTCGCTACGAGCAGTACTTC. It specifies CASRQGRYEQYF.

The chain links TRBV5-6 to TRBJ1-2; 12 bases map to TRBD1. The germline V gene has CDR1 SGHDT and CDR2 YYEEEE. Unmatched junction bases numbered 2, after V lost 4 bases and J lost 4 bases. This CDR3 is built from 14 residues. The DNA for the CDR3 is TGTGCCAGCAGCGGGACAGGGGGCGGCTATGGCTACACCTTC. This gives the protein CASSGTGGGYGYTF.

For the CDR3, the DNA is TGTGCCATCACCCCGGGCGGGGGAACTAACAATGAGCAGTTCTTC. Its translation is CAITPGGGTNNEQFF. This sequence joins TRBV10-3 and TRBJ2-1, with 7 bases matching TRBD2. Germline CDR1 ENHRY, CDR2 SYGVKD. The CDR3 has 15 residues. V trimming: 7 bases; J trimming: 5 bases; junction bases outside the gene matches: 11.

DNA for the CDR3: TGTGCCAGCTCCCCCGGGACAGAGACCTACGAGCAGTACTTC. The encoded protein is CASSPGTETYEQYF. The rearrangement links TRBV18 to TRBJ2-7; TRBD1 matches at 7 bases. Germline CDR1 and CDR2: KGHSH and LQKENI. V lost 6 bases to trimming and J lost 2 bases; unmatched junction nucleotides: 7. The CDR3 runs to 14 residues.

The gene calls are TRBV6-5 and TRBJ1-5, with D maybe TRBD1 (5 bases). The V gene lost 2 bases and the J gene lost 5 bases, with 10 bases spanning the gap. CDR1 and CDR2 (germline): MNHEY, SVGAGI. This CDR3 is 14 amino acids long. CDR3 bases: TGTGCCAGCAGTTACGACGCGGGGGATCAGCCCCAGCATTTT. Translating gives CASSYDAGDQPQHF.

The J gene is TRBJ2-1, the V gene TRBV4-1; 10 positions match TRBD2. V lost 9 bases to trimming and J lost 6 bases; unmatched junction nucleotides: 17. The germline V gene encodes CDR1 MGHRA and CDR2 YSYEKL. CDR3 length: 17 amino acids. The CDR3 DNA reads TGCGCCAGTTCTCTAAGGAGCGGGGGGGCCGTAATCAATGAGCAGTTCTTC. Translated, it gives CASSLRSGGAVINEQFF.

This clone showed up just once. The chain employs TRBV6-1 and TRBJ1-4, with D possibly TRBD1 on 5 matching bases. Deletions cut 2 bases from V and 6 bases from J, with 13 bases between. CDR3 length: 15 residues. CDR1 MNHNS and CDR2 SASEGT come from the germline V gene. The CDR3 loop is CASSESGGEDEKLFF. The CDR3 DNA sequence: TGTGCCAGCAGTGAATCGGGGGGGGAGGATGAAAAACTGTTTTTT.

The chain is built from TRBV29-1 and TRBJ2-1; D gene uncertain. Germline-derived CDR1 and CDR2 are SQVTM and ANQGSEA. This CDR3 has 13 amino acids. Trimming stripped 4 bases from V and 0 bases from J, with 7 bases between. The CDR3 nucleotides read TGCAGCGTTGCGAGAAGCTCCTACAATGAGCAGTTCTTC. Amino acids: CSVARSSYNEQFF.

The CDR3 coding sequence is TGTGCCAGCAGTGATCTAGCCGCGTATAGCAATCAGCCCCAGCATTTT. Translation: CASSDLAAYSNQPQHF. The chain couples TRBV6-1 to TRBJ1-5; no clear D. Germline CDR1 is MNHNS and CDR2 is SASEGT. The CDR3 has 16 amino acids. V gave up 3 bases and J gave up 0 bases, with 12 bases separating them.

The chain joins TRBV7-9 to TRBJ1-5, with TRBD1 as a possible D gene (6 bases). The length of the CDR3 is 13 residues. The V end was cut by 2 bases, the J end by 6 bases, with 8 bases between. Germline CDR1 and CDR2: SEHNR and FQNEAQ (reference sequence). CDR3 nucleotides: TGTGCCAGCAGCTTACCAGGGGTTCAGCCCCAGCATTTT. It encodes CASSLPGVQPQHF.

As DNA, the CDR3 is TGTGCCAGCAGGGTTAGCGGGGCTTCCTCCTACGAGCAGTACTTC. Translated: CASRVSGASSYEQYF. This chain connects TRBV27 to TRBJ2-7, with 8 bases matching TRBD2. Germline V gene data show CDR1 as MNHEY and CDR2 as SMNVEV (reference sequence). The CDR3 runs to 15 residues. V was pared by 6 bases and J by 0 bases, with 7 bases of the junction left unmatched.

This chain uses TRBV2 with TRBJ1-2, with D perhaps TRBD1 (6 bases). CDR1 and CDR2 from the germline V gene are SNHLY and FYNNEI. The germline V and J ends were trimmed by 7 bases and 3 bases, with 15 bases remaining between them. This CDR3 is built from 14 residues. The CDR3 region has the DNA TGTGCCAGCACAAAACAACAGGGAGACTATGGCTACACCTTC. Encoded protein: CASTKQQGDYGYTF.

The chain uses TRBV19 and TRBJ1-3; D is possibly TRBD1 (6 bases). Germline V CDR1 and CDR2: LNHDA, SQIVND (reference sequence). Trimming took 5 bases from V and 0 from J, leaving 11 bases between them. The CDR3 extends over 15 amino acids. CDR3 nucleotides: TGTGCCAGTAGTGGGGGACATTACTCTGGAAACACCATATATTTT. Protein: CASSGGHYSGNTIYF.